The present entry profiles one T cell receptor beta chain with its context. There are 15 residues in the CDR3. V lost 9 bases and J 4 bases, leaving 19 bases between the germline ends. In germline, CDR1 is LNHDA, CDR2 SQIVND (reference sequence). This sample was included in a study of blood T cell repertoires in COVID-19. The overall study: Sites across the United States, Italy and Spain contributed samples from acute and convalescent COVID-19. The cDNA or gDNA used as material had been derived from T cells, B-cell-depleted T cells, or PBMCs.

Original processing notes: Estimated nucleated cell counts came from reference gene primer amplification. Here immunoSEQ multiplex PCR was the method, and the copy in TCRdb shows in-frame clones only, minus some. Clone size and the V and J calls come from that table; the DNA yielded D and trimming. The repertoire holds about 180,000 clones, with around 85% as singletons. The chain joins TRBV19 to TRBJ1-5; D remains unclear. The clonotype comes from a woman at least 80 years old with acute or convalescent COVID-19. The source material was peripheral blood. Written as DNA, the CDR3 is TGTGCCAGCACCCTTTGGGTAGGAGCGAATCAGCCCCAGCATTTT. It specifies CASTLWVGANQPQHF.